Listed below are T cell receptor beta chains from one sample, sequenced in a study of control samples from healthy donors and cancer patients. Data came from immunoSEQ multiplex PCR; TCRdb stores just in-frame clones and leaves some out. Of about 160,000 clones listed, roughly 90% are singletons. The specimen sequenced was blood. The source is a man younger than 40 in good health. Both conserved end residues are part of each CDR3. The D gene is left open where the match is weak. A clone size is listed for some rows: how often the clone was seen (once, few, many), or a class if it is expanded.

v_call: TRBV12-3/TRBV12-4
j_call: TRBJ1-2
clone_size: NA
d_call: TRBD1
cdr3_nt: TGTGCCAGCACCCAGGGGGCTAACTATGGCTACACCTTC
cdr3_aa: CASTQGANYGYTF

v_call: TRBV10-3
j_call: TRBJ2-2
clone_size: once
d_call: NA
cdr3_nt: TGTGCCATCAGTGACCACCAGGGATACACCGGGGAGCTGTTTTTT
cdr3_aa: CAISDHQGYTGELFF

v_call: TRBV10-3
j_call: TRBJ2-2
clone_size: NA
d_call: TRBD2
cdr3_nt: TGTGCCATCAGCGGGAGCGGGGCCCCTACCGGGGAGCTGTTTTTT
cdr3_aa: CAISGSGAPTGELFF

v_call: TRBV10-3
j_call: TRBJ2-3
clone_size: NA
d_call: NA
cdr3_nt: TGTGCCATCAGTGAGGAGACAGGTCTTCCCCAGTATTTT
cdr3_aa: CAISEETGLPQYF

v_call: TRBV9
j_call: TRBJ2-3
clone_size: NA
d_call: NA
cdr3_nt: TGTGCCAGCAGCGTAATGGGACTTCCCACAGATACGCAGTATTTT
cdr3_aa: CASSVMGLPTDTQYF

v_call: TRBV28
j_call: TRBJ2-3
clone_size: NA
d_call: NA
cdr3_nt: TGTGCCAGCAGTTTCGGGCTAGCCAGAGATACGCAGTATTTT
cdr3_aa: CASSFGLARDTQYF

v_call: TRBV18
j_call: TRBJ1-5
clone_size: NA
d_call: NA
cdr3_nt: TGTGCCAGCTCACCACGGGAGGGCCATATTGGGCCCCAGCATTTT
cdr3_aa: CASSPREGHIGPQHF

v_call: TRBV10-1
j_call: TRBJ2-7
clone_size: NA
d_call: NA
cdr3_nt: TGCGCCAGCAAACCCCCCGGGGGAGCCTACGAGCAGTACTTC
cdr3_aa: CASKPPGGAYEQYF

v_call: TRBV7-3
j_call: TRBJ2-5
clone_size: NA
d_call: TRBD2
cdr3_nt: TGTGCCAGCAGCCCAGAGGGGGTAGCGGGAAAGAGGGTAGAGACCCAGTACTTC
cdr3_aa: CASSPEGVAGKRVETQYF

v_call: TRBV6-4
j_call: TRBJ2-1
clone_size: once
d_call: NA
cdr3_nt: TGTGCCAGCAGTGAAGGCAGGGGCCTCCGGTATGAGCAGTTCTTC
cdr3_aa: CASSEGRGLRYEQFF

v_call: TRBV9
j_call: TRBJ2-5
clone_size: NA
d_call: TRBD2
cdr3_nt: TGTGCCAGCAGCGTAGAAAGCGGGGGGGCGGAGACCCAGTACTTC
cdr3_aa: CASSVESGGAETQYF

v_call: TRBV6-5
j_call: TRBJ1-2
clone_size: NA
d_call: NA
cdr3_nt: TGTGCCAGTACCAACGGGCGTGGCTACACCTTC
cdr3_aa: CASTNGRGYTF

v_call: TRBV9
j_call: TRBJ2-3
clone_size: NA
d_call: NA
cdr3_nt: TGTGCCAGCAGCGTAACACCAAGCACAGATACGCAGTATTTT
cdr3_aa: CASSVTPSTDTQYF

v_call: TRBV3-1/TRBV3-2
j_call: TRBJ1-2
clone_size: NA
d_call: NA
cdr3_nt: TGTGCCAGCAGCAACAGGGCTGGCTACACCTTC
cdr3_aa: CASSNRAGYTF

v_call: TRBV28
j_call: TRBJ2-7
clone_size: NA
d_call: NA
cdr3_nt: TGTGCCAGCACAGGGAATAGGTACGAGCAGTACTTC
cdr3_aa: CASTGNRYEQYF

v_call: TRBV6-5
j_call: TRBJ1-5
clone_size: once
d_call: NA
cdr3_nt: TGTGCCAGCAGGCGGGGCAGTAATCAGCCCCAGCATTTT
cdr3_aa: CASRRGSNQPQHF

v_call: TRBV30
j_call: TRBJ2-1
clone_size: NA
d_call: NA
cdr3_nt: TGTGCCTGGGCGACTACGAACCACAATGAGCAGTTCTTC
cdr3_aa: CAWATTNHNEQFF

v_call: TRBV4-1
j_call: TRBJ1-1
clone_size: few
d_call: NA
cdr3_nt: TGCGCCAGCAGCCAAGGCGCCATGGGGATAGGGACTGAAGCTTTCTTT
cdr3_aa: CASSQGAMGIGTEAFF

v_call: TRBV28
j_call: TRBJ1-2
clone_size: once
d_call: NA
cdr3_nt: TGTGCCAGCAGTTTATGGGCAAGGGAGGGCTACACCTTC
cdr3_aa: CASSLWAREGYTF

v_call: TRBV12-3/TRBV12-4
j_call: TRBJ1-4
clone_size: NA
d_call: NA
cdr3_nt: TGTGCCAGCAGTTTAAGTAATAATGAAAAACTGTTTTTT
cdr3_aa: CASSLSNNEKLFF

v_call: TRBV7-8
j_call: TRBJ1-3
clone_size: NA
d_call: NA
cdr3_nt: TGTGCCAGCAGCTTAGGGGACACCATATATTTT
cdr3_aa: CASSLGDTIYF

v_call: TRBV7-2
j_call: TRBJ2-1
clone_size: NA
d_call: TRBD2
cdr3_nt: TGTGCCAGCAGCCGTCCGGGACTAGGTGGCGATGAGCAGTTCTTC
cdr3_aa: CASSRPGLGGDEQFF

v_call: TRBV27
j_call: TRBJ2-3
clone_size: NA
d_call: NA
cdr3_nt: TGTGCCAGCGGGTCAGAGGGACCTCCGGGCGTTGATACGCAGTATTTT
cdr3_aa: CASGSEGPPGVDTQYF

v_call: TRBV7-2
j_call: TRBJ2-1
clone_size: NA
d_call: NA
cdr3_nt: TGTGCCAGCAGCTTAGCATGGTTTGGTGAGCAGTTCTTC
cdr3_aa: CASSLAWFGEQFF

v_call: TRBV5-1
j_call: TRBJ1-4
clone_size: NA
d_call: NA
cdr3_nt: TGCGCCAGCAGCTTGGCAGGGCCCGGAGGGGAAAAACTGTTTTTT
cdr3_aa: CASSLAGPGGEKLFF

v_call: TRBV19
j_call: TRBJ2-7
clone_size: once
d_call: TRBD1
cdr3_nt: TGTGCCAGTAGTACCCCGACAGGGACCTACGAGCAGTACTTC
cdr3_aa: CASSTPTGTYEQYF

v_call: TRBV15
j_call: TRBJ1-2
clone_size: NA
d_call: NA
cdr3_nt: TGTGCCACCAACTCGGATATGAGAGGGAGCGGCTACACCTTC
cdr3_aa: CATNSDMRGSGYTF

v_call: TRBV19
j_call: TRBJ2-6
clone_size: NA
d_call: NA
cdr3_nt: TGTGCCAGTAGTCGCGGGGAAGGGGCCAACGTCCTGACTTTC
cdr3_aa: CASSRGEGANVLTF